This TCR beta chain was captured by sequencing in a study of multiple sclerosis patients with progressive multifocal leukoencephalopathy (dated by TCRdb to the late 2010s). Background for the entire study: Controls were a few natalizumab-treated MS patients who did not develop PML, sampled longitudinally. From before therapy, through 6 and 12 months, up to PML onset, two natalizumab-treated patients who later developed PML were tracked longitudinally. Peripheral T and B cells were examined in MS patients who went on to develop PML (4 under natalizumab, 1 after alemtuzumab) as well as in treated patients who did not. The goal was to find JC virus-specific or public T-cell expansions that arose at the time of PML onset. Broader findings and caveats from the paper: Less diverse TRB repertoires in most PML patients were suggested by lower normalized Shannon entropy, whereas values near 1 were observed in the natalizumab-treated controls. Analysis was limited to peripheral blood, even though cerebrospinal fluid or brain lymphocytes might be more informative for natalizumab-associated PML. No common TRBV or TRBJ gene usage or preferential TRBV-TRBJ pairings were detected when PML developed. Because the cohort was small and descriptive, it remained unclear whether the findings reflect JC virus infection or general immunocompromise. Only PML patients had TRB clones above 0.5% frequency, but the clones expanded at PML onset were already present before and during natalizumab therapy.

The germline V gene specifies MDHEN as CDR1 and SYDVKM as CDR2. Spanning cysteine to phenylalanine, the CDR3 consists of 13 amino acids. The only DNA kept is the CDR3, 39 bases in frame from the first base. V drops 5 bases and J drops 2 bases, leaving 9 bases in between. Note on this clone: Its target antigen remains unknown. No much larger clone exists at a distance of one base, and base qualities are not known.

Using the immunoSEQ two-step multiplex PCR at survey-level depth, TRB CDR3 regions were amplified from genomic DNA. Synthetic inline TR CDR3 controls covering all V-J pairings were spiked into each PCR so that template counts could be estimated and amplification bias removed. Reads went through processing to reduce amplification and sequencing bias, and quantification was done against synthetic TR CDR3 analogs. The source study handled its data this way. Raw data were processed in ImmunoSEQ Analyzer, with out-of-frame sequences and CDR3s containing stop codons removed, and genes were named according to IMGT nomenclature. Normalized Shannon entropy, defined as 1 minus Pielou's evenness, served as the summary measure of repertoire diversity. Only TRB sequences sharing the V gene, the J gene and the CDR3 were counted as identical. Public PML clonotypes were CDR3s shared by two or more PML-onset samples but absent earlier, in controls, and in public databases. Position-by-position CDR3 amino acid composition was analyzed in Skylign with the observed count method. Imported from immuneACCESS, the table was reduced by TCRdb to in-frame sequences with V and J called. These copies leave out some clones; in studies compared against another copy, an unresolved V gene accounts for under half, and the cause of the remainder is not known. For V, J and clone size, that table is used; D and trimming come from the DNA. The sample table holds 31,000 or so clones, of which roughly 90% were seen once. Approximately 1.5% of the sample is taken by the ten largest.

Taken with the paper, the label for time point translates to: before natalizumab initiation. Every listed patient had earlier received interferon beta, and every PML patient was female. Before the first natalizumab infusion, T0 blood samples were collected. Ficoll-Hypaque density gradient centrifugation was used to isolate peripheral blood mononuclear cells. The chain couples TRBV28 to TRBJ1-2, with no reliable assignment of the D segment. The receptor was derived from a human donor with multiple sclerosis. Sequenced sample: PBMCs. The nucleotide sequence reads as follows: TGTGCCAGCAGTGTGGGCTGGAACTATGGCTACACCTTC. Its translation is CASSVGWNYGYTF.